The T cell receptor beta chain described here comes from a study of graft-versus-host responses after intestinal transplantation. Study details: The recipients all started with anti-thymocyte globulin induction and then took tacrolimus and steroids for 2 to 3 years. The study, taken as a whole, reports: GvH clones surfaced in recipient marrow, some emerging earlier in ileum or blood.

Remarks on this clone: Its cognate antigen is unknown.

TCRdb's copy holds only in-frame clones and misses some; the assay was immunoSEQ multiplex PCR. The sample includes around 71,000 clones, 90% to 95% seen only once; the top ten take around 0.57%. The junction had 5 bases not matched to a gene; V was cut back by 1 base and J by 9 bases. Germline values: CDR1 SGHRS, CDR2 YFSETQ. The CDR3 extends over 16 amino acids. V and J are TRBV5-1 and TRBJ2-1, with 15 bases that match TRBD2. This TCR was sampled from a human donor who received an intestinal transplant. The material was unstimulated CD8+ T cells sorted from spleen or lymph node cells, obtained before intestinal transplant. The CDR3 DNA sequence: TGCGCCAGCAGCTTGCTAGGACTAGCGGGAGGGAGTGAGCAGTTCTTC. Its translation is CASSLLGLAGGSEQFF.